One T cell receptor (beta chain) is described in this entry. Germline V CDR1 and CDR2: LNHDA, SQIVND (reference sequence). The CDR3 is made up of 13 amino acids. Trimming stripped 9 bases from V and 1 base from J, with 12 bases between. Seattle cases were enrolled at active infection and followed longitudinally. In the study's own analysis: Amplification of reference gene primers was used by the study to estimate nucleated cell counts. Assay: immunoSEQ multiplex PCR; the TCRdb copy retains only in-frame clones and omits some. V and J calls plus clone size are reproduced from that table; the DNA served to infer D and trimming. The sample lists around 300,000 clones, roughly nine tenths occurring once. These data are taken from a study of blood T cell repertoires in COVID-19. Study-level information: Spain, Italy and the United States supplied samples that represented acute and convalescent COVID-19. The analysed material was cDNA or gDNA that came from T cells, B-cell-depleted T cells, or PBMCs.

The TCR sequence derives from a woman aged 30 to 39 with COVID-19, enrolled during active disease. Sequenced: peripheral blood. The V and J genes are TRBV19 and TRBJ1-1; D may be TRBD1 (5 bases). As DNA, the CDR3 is TGTGCCAGCGGTAACACAGGGAACACTGAAGCTTTCTTT. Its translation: CASGNTGNTEAFF. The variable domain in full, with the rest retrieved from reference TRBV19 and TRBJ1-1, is DGGITQSPKYLFRKEGQNVTLSCEQNLNHDAMYWYRQDPGQGLRLIYYSQIVNDFQKGDIAEGYSVSREKKESFPLTVTSAQKNPTAFYLCASGNTGNTEAFFGQGTRLTVV.